Detailed here is one T cell receptor (beta chain). The source of the sample is a study of blood T cell repertoires in COVID-19. Study-level information: PBMCs, B-cell-depleted T cells, or T cells provided the cDNA or gDNA that made up the material.

Seattle enrolled patients during active infection and tracked them longitudinally. In the original analysis: The authors estimated nucleated cell counts from reference gene primer amplification. Sequenced by immunoSEQ multiplex PCR; TCRdb stores in-frame clones only, minus some. That table supplies the V and J calls and clone size; D and trimming were determined from the DNA. The sample includes about 270,000 clones, less than 90% of them seen just once. The trim removed 6 bases at V and 3 bases at J, leaving 5 bases unmatched. The V gene's germline CDR1 is MNHEY and CDR2 SVGAGI. This CDR3 spans 14 amino acids.

The J gene is TRBJ2-1, the V gene TRBV6-5; 7 bases fit TRBD1. This clonotype originated in a woman in her twenties or thirties with COVID-19, enrolled during active disease. Sequenced sample: peripheral blood. The CDR3 here is CASRDGTDYNEQFF. As DNA, the CDR3 is TGTGCCAGCAGAGATGGGACAGACTACAATGAGCAGTTCTTC.